This T cell receptor (beta chain) emerged from a study of shared clonotypes between healthy human individuals. Study-level results: Generally, estimated richness proved larger in naive subsets than it did in memory subsets. Sampling was confined to blood; repertoires within tissues likely differ.

The repertoire was sequenced with immunoSEQ multiplex PCR; TCRdb's copy has only in-frame clones and lacks some. This table has 2 million to 2.5 million clones, about 92% appearing once. Trimming removed 2 bases from V and 0 bases from J, with 7 bases in between. Germline CDR1 reads SGDLS; CDR2 reads YYNGEE. This CDR3 is built from 14 residues. Remarks on this clone: The target antigen is unknown. The same CDR3 also results from other DNA sequences found in this sample.

The receptor comes from a man aged 18 to 35 in good health. Some clones in this sample may be carry-over from other donors' samples. Material for sequencing was naive CD4+ T cells from PBMCs. Noted subset: CD45RA+ positively selected. This chain joins TRBV9 and TRBJ2-3; no reliable D call. The CDR3 DNA sequence: TGTGCCAGCAGCGTTGGCAGCAGCACAGATACGCAGTATTTT. Translating it yields CASSVGSSTDTQYF.